This T cell receptor (beta chain) stems from a study of blood T cell repertoires in COVID-19. Across the whole study: COVID-19 samples collected from the United States, Italy and Spain covered acute and convalescent phases. T cells, B-cell-depleted T cells, or PBMCs provided the cDNA or gDNA that served as material.

V dropped 3 bases and J dropped 0 bases, with 14 bases sitting between them. This CDR3 region has 17 residues. Germline V lookup: CDR1 MDHEN, CDR2 SYDVKM. Per the study methods: Researchers report that nucleated cell counts were estimated from reference gene primer amplification. Data came from immunoSEQ multiplex PCR; TCRdb stores just in-frame clones and leaves some out. That table supplies the V and J calls and clone size; D and trimming were determined from the DNA. This sample has about 140,000 clones, with approximately 85% found just once. This clonotype originated in a man aged 50-59 years with acute or convalescent COVID-19. The chain joins TRBV28 to TRBJ1-4; D unclear. The sequenced material came from peripheral blood. CDR3 region: CASSFQGLRATNEKLFF. The CDR3 DNA sequence: TGTGCCAGCAGTTTTCAAGGGTTGAGGGCAACTAATGAAAAACTGTTTTTT.